A single TCR beta chain is shown here with its context. The data originate from a study of blood T cell repertoires in COVID-19. Overall study: Sources were T cells, B-cell-depleted T cells, or PBMCs; the material itself was cDNA or gDNA.

The CDR3 consists of 15 residues. With 3 bases clipped from V and 2 bases from J, the junction kept 0 bases outside the gene matches. Germline V gives CDR1 SGHAT, CDR2 FQNNGV. In the original analysis: Amplification of reference gene primers provided the estimated nucleated cell counts. Clones were sequenced by immunoSEQ multiplex PCR, and TCRdb holds only the in-frame ones, with some missing. V and J calls and clone size are as listed in that table; D and trimming were resolved from the DNA. Of 55,000 to 80,000 clones listed, over 65% are singletons. Material for sequencing was peripheral blood. The J gene is TRBJ2-6, the V gene TRBV11-2; 8 bases agree with TRBD1. The TCR originated in a man aged 60-69 years with COVID-19, enrolled during active disease. This chain's CDR3 is CASSLDRAGANVLTF. CDR3 DNA: TGTGCCAGCAGCTTGGACAGGGCTGGGGCCAACGTCCTGACTTTC.